What follows are 23 T cell receptor beta chains derived from one specimen sequenced in a study of T cell repertoires in cytomegalovirus infection. TCRdb reprocessed the reads via MiXCR and lists one record per CDR3 protein. The sample holds about 260,000 distinct CDR3 sequences, roughly 13% seen once. The sample comprised PBMCs. The receptors were gathered from a human donor in good health (CMV status not recorded). Some clones in this sample may be carry-over from other donors' samples.

This chain joins TRBV6-7 and TRBJ1-1; D unresolved. TRBV6-7 counts as an open reading frame of uncertain function. The CDR3 runs to 13 residues. Trimming removed 6 bases at V and 5 bases at J, with 13 bases between. The CDR3 region is CASSASHQTEAFF. For the CDR3, the DNA is TGTGCCAGCAGCGCCAGCCACCAGACTGAAGCTTTCTTT.

This clonotype came up many times. This chain links TRBV7-2 with TRBJ1-1, with D unclear. The germline V gene encodes CDR1 SGHTA and CDR2 FQGNSA. Trimming removed 1 base at V and 5 bases at J, with 17 bases between. The CDR3 covers 16 residues. The CDR3 sequence is CASSLDIWDFVTEAFF. The CDR3, as DNA: TGTGCCAGCAGCTTAGATATTTGGGATTTTGTGACTGAAGCTTTCTTT.

This clonotype occurred a few times. V and J are TRBV4-1 and TRBJ1-1; D is possibly TRBD1 (5 bases). Germline assignment: CDR1 MGHRA and CDR2 YSYEKL. The V end lost 0 bases, the J end lost 7 bases, and 12 bases lay between the germline ends. CDR3 length equals 14 residues. The CDR3 region has the DNA TGCGCCAGCAGCCAAGAGGGGCAGGGTGGTGAAGCTTTCTTT. It yields the protein CASSQEGQGGEAFF.

There are many counts of this clonotype. The CDR3 is CASSFRVPGGTLQSEQFF. The CDR3 DNA reads as TGTGCCAGCAGCTTTAGAGTCCCGGGAGGGACCCTCCAGTCTGAGCAGTTCTTC. V and J are TRBV7-9 and TRBJ2-1; 8 nucleotides line up with TRBD2. The junction had 19 bases not matched to a gene; V was cut back by 3 bases and J by 9 bases. Germline V gene lookup returns CDR1 SEHNR and CDR2 FQNEAQ (reference sequence). CDR3 length: 18 residues.

This clonotype appeared many times. The chain carries TRBV25-1 and TRBJ2-6; no reliable D call. The CDR3 sequence is 16 residues long. V lost 5 bases, J lost 2 bases, and 13 bases lay in between. In germline, CDR1 is MGHDK, CDR2 SYGVNS. In nucleotides, the CDR3 is TGTGCCAGCAGTCGGAACGCGGTCGCTGGGGCCAACGTCCTGACTTTC. Translated: CASSRNAVAGANVLTF.

This clonotype was detected ten times or more. The chain employs TRBV28 and TRBJ1-5; TRBD1 matches 7 bases. This CDR3 contains 15 residues. Germline V gives CDR1 MDHEN, CDR2 SYDVKM. The V and J ends lost 3 bases and 10 bases, in that order; junction bases with no gene match: 12. CDR3 region: CASSFPGQTSLPQHF. In DNA form, the CDR3 reads TGTGCCAGCAGTTTTCCGGGACAGACATCCTTACCCCAGCATTTT.

The V and J genes are TRBV9 and TRBJ1-6; a possible D gene is TRBD1 (5 bases). Trimming stripped 0 bases from V and 3 bases from J, with 7 bases between. The CDR3 spans 15 residues. The V gene's germline CDR1 is SGDLS and CDR2 YYNGEE. This CDR3 is CASSVGGNYNSPLHF. The DNA for the CDR3 is TGTGCCAGCAGCGTAGGGGGGAACTATAATTCACCCCTCCACTTT. The variable domain in full, completed from reference TRBV9 and TRBJ1-6, reads DSGVTQTPKHLITATGQRVTLRCSPRSGDLSVYWYQQSLDQGLQFLIQYYNGEERAKGNILERFSAQQFPDLHSELNLSSLELGDSALYFCASSVGGNYNSPLHFGNGTRLTVT.

The chain couples TRBV29-1 to TRBJ2-3, with D possibly matching TRBD2 (6 bases). CDR1 is SQVTM and CDR2 is ANQGSEA in the germline V gene. The CDR3 is 15 residues long. Trimming took 7 bases from V and 3 from J, leaving 20 bases between them. The DNA of the CDR3 is TGCAGCGCCCCAGGTCTCGGGAGACAGACAGATACGCAGTATTTT. Translation: CSAPGLGRQTDTQYF.

The J gene is TRBJ2-3, the V gene TRBV15, with D unclear. From germline, CDR1 is LNHNV and CDR2 YYDKDF (reference sequence). The CDR3 contains 14 residues. V was shortened by 5 bases and J by 7 bases, with 16 bases between the two germline ends. Here the CDR3 DNA reads TGTGCCACCAGCGCCGTTCGGTTTGTTAATACGCAGTATTTT. It codes for CATSAVRFVNTQYF.

This clonotype has a count of ten or more. The chain is built from TRBV12-5 and TRBJ2-5, with 8 bases matching TRBD1. Unmatched junction bases numbered 3, after V lost 7 bases and J lost 5 bases. This CDR3 has 12 residues. The V gene's germline CDR1 is LGHNT and CDR2 FRNRAP. Here the CDR3 reads CASAGGGETQYF. The CDR3 DNA sequence: TGTGCTAGTGCAGGGGGCGGGGAGACCCAGTACTTC.

At least ten counts were recorded for this clonotype. The V and J genes are TRBV10-3 and TRBJ1-5; D is ambiguous. V dropped 0 bases and J dropped 4 bases, with 7 bases sitting between them. Germline CDR1 reads ENHRY; CDR2 reads SYGVKD. The CDR3 loop spans 14 amino acids. CDR3 in DNA: TGTGCCATCAGTGAGTCTTGGGATAATCAGCCCCAGCATTTT. Its translation is CAISESWDNQPQHF.

The rearrangement joins TRBV7-4 to TRBJ2-7; 8 bases agree with TRBD1. The CDR3 is 15 residues long. Per germline, CDR1 SGHVT and CDR2 SQSDAQ. J gave up 4 bases and V 1 base, and 6 bases lay outside the gene matches. DNA of the CDR3: TGTGCCAGCAGCTTAGAAGGGACAGGAGCGTACGAGCAGTACTTC. It encodes CASSLEGTGAYEQYF.

In its sample, this clonotype was seen many times. This chain connects TRBV28 to TRBJ1-2; tentative D call: TRBD1 (5 bases). Trimming removed 2 bases at V and 6 bases at J, with 13 bases between. Germline values: CDR1 MDHEN, CDR2 SYDVKM. The CDR3 has 14 residues. The CDR3 sequence: CASSLLRGGNGYTF. The CDR3 nucleotides are TGTGCCAGCAGTTTACTTAGGGGCGGAAATGGCTACACCTTC.

This clonotype has just a few counts. The chain recombines TRBV20-1 with TRBJ2-1; D is possibly TRBD1 or TRBD2 (6 bases each). CDR1 and CDR2 (germline): DFQATT, SNEGSKA (reference sequence). CDR3 length: 13 residues. The V and J ends lost 6 bases and 9 bases respectively, with 18 bases between them. The CDR3 loop reads CSAGGGFTGEQFF. In DNA, the CDR3 is TGCAGTGCCGGAGGGGGGTTTACGGGTGAGCAGTTCTTC.

This clonotype was picked up a small number of times. The gene calls are TRBV11-2 and TRBJ2-1, with 8 bases lining up with TRBD2. With 2 bases clipped from V and 8 bases from J, the junction kept 5 bases outside the gene matches. The CDR3 has 14 residues. CDR1 and CDR2 from the germline V gene are SGHAT and FQNNGV. The chain's CDR3 is CASSLPGGLYEQFF. For the CDR3, the DNA is TGTGCCAGCAGCTTACCGGGGGGGCTGTATGAGCAGTTCTTC.

V gene TRBV11-2 combines with J gene TRBJ2-2; possibly TRBD1 for D (6 bases). The CDR3 is made up of 16 amino acids. CDR1 SGHAT and CDR2 FQNNGV come from the germline V gene. Trimming removed 4 bases from V and 2 bases from J, with 14 bases in between. For the CDR3, the DNA is TGTGCCAGCAGCTCATTGAGGGGGACCAACACCGGGGAGCTGTTTTTT. Encoded protein: CASSSLRGTNTGELFF.

The V call is TRBV27, the J call TRBJ1-4, with D perhaps matching TRBD1 (5 bases). This CDR3 is built from 15 residues. Deletions cut 6 bases from V and 0 bases from J, with 11 bases between. Germline assignment: CDR1 MNHEY and CDR2 SMNVEV (reference sequence). This CDR3 reads CASRGGPATNEKLFF. The CDR3, as DNA: TGTGCCAGCAGGGGGGGACCCGCAACTAATGAAAAACTGTTTTTT.

This clonotype was seen repeatedly, ten times or more. The chain's CDR3 is CASKGGSSDTDTQYF. The CDR3 nucleotides read TGTGCCAGCAAAGGAGGGTCTAGCGATACAGATACGCAGTATTTT. The chain has TRBV6-1 and TRBJ2-3, with D possibly being TRBD2 (6 bases). Germline V gives CDR1 MNHNS, CDR2 SASEGT. The CDR3 is made up of 15 amino acids. V was cut by 7 bases and J by 3 bases, with 17 bases left in between.

This clonotype was counted only a few times. The J gene is TRBJ2-7, the V gene TRBV7-1; perhaps D is TRBD1 or TRBD2 (6 bases each). TRBV7-1 is an open reading frame, and its role is uncertain. The CDR3 consists of 12 residues. The V end lost 5 bases, the J end lost 4 bases, and 9 bases lay between the germline ends. CDR3 bases: TGTGCCAGCAGCAAGGGGGGATACGAGCAGTACTTC. Translating gives CASSKGGYEQYF.

There are a few counts of this clonotype. The genes are TRBV3-1 and TRBJ1-2, with 7 nucleotides matching TRBD1. CDR1 and CDR2 from the germline V gene are LGHDT and YNNKEL (reference sequence). Trimming took 0 bases from V and 5 from J; bases not matched to a gene: 9. CDR3 length: 16 residues. CDR3 region: CASSQDLGTAGYGYTF. As DNA, the CDR3 is TGTGCCAGCAGCCAAGATCTCGGGACAGCAGGGTATGGCTACACCTTC.

A word on this clonotype: This may arise from a read error, as a much more abundant clone is one base away. The CDR3 sequence: CAISCGDTNTGELFF. The CDR3 coding sequence is TGTGCCATCAGTTGTGGGGACACGAACACCGGGGAGCTGTTTTTT. This rearrangement joins TRBV10-3 to TRBJ2-2, with D possibly being TRBD1 (6 bases). V shed 5 bases and J shed 0 bases, with 10 bases lying between them. The CDR3 is 15 amino acids. Germline loops: CDR1 ENHRY, CDR2 SYGVKD.

The V gene is TRBV6-4, the J gene TRBJ2-1, with TRBD2 identical over 15 bases. This CDR3 has 15 amino acids. Germline V gene data show CDR1 as MRHNA and CDR2 as SNTAGT. V gave up 3 bases and J gave up 8 bases; unmatched junction bases: 2. CDR3 region: CASSEGTSGGYEQFF. In DNA form, the CDR3 reads TGTGCCAGCAGTGAAGGGACTAGCGGGGGGTATGAGCAGTTCTTC.

The sample holds many counts of this clonotype. The V gene is TRBV7-2, the J gene TRBJ2-2; D is ambiguous. The CDR3 runs to 14 residues. The germline CDR1 and CDR2 sequences are SGHTA and FQGNSA. V was cut by 3 bases and J by 2 bases, with 7 bases left in between. The CDR3 loop is CASSFARNTGELFF. For the CDR3, the DNA is TGTGCCAGCAGCTTTGCCAGAAACACCGGGGAGCTGTTTTTT.